The 21 T cell receptor beta chains below come from one sample, sequenced in a study of beta chain features in type 1 diabetes. Every bit of the isolated RNA underwent reverse transcription, so sequencing read expressed TCRB transcripts. Profiling relied on immunoSEQ multiplex PCR, and the TCRdb table lists in-frame clones only, not all of them. The sample contains 680,000 or so clones, about 16% of which appear only once. Source material: naive CD4+ T cells from blood. The receptors originated from a man aged 18-30 years in good health.

J is TRBJ2-4 and V is TRBV2; a possible D gene is TRBD2 (5 bases). V was cut by 7 bases and J by 1 base, with 17 bases left in between. The CDR3 sequence is 16 residues long. Germline CDR1 SNHLY, CDR2 FYNNEI. CDR3: CASKKSAPGAKNIQYF. The CDR3 DNA follows: TGTGCCAGCAAGAAGTCAGCGCCGGGGGCCAAAAACATTCAGTACTTC.

With respect to this clone: This sample also contains other DNA sequences that code for the same CDR3. This chain links TRBV7-9 with TRBJ2-5; no definite D call. Trimming removed 5 bases at V and 2 bases at J, with 3 bases between. Germline V gene lookup returns CDR1 SEHNR and CDR2 FQNEAQ (reference sequence). The CDR3 extends over 11 amino acids. CDR3 loop: CASSQQETQYF. CDR3 DNA sequence: TGTGCCAGCAGCCAACAAGAGACCCAGTACTTC.

V and J are TRBV28 and TRBJ1-1; TRBD1 matches 7 bases. This CDR3 is built from 16 residues. The germline V gene has CDR1 MDHEN and CDR2 SYDVKM. V dropped 5 bases and J dropped 0; count of bases not matched to a gene: 9. CDR3 in DNA: TGTGCCAGCAGTGGAAGGGGGACAGCTATGAACACTGAAGCTTTCTTT. Its translation is CASSGRGTAMNTEAFF. The whole variable domain, filled in from reference TRBV28 and TRBJ1-1, reads DVKVTQSSRYLVKRTGEKVFLECVQDMDHENMFWYRQDPGLGLRLIYFSYDVKMKEKGDIPEGYSVSREKKERFSLILESASTNQTSMYLCASSGRGTAMNTEAFFGQGTRLTVV.

This clone was recorded a few times. The rearrangement links TRBV6-6 to TRBJ2-1, with 9 bases aligning to TRBD2. V lost 4 bases and J lost 7; bases outside the gene matches: 8. Germline-derived CDR1 and CDR2 are MNHNY and SVGAGI (reference sequence). The CDR3 runs 15 residues. The CDR3 coding sequence is TGTGCCAGCAGTTCCGGGACTAGCTTCTTTAATGAGCAGTTCTTC. This translates into CASSSGTSFFNEQFF.

V is TRBV30 and J is TRBJ2-7, with a weak D call TRBD2 (5 bases). Germline CDR1 GTSNPN, CDR2 SVGIG (reference sequence). CDR3 length: 14 residues. Trimming took 8 bases from V and 0 from J, leaving 17 bases between them. This chain's CDR3 is CARSLGSYSYEQYF. Here the CDR3 DNA reads TGTGCCCGGTCCTTGGGGAGTTACTCCTACGAGCAGTACTTC.

This CDR3 reads CASSWVDEQFF. The CDR3 bases are TGTGCCAGCAGCTGGGTGGATGAGCAGTTCTTC. V is TRBV5-5 and J is TRBJ2-1, with D unresolved. This CDR3 is 11 amino acids long. Trimming stripped 3 bases from V and 8 bases from J, with 6 bases between. CDR1 and CDR2 (germline): SGHKS, YYEKEE (reference sequence).

This clone was detected a few times. The chain links TRBV23-1 to TRBJ2-7, with D uncertain. TRBV23-1 is labeled an ORF, and its function is uncertain. Trimming removed 3 bases from V and 2 bases from J, with 5 bases in between. The CDR3 length is 12 residues. This CDR3 reads CASSHPTYEQYF. The CDR3 DNA is TGCGCCAGCAGTCATCCCACCTACGAGCAGTACTTC.

V is TRBV6-6 and J is TRBJ1-5; 7 nucleotides match TRBD1. Germline trimming cut 6 bases from V and 0 bases from J; bases unmatched to any gene: 5. This CDR3 is built from 15 residues. Germline V gene data show CDR1 as MNHNY and CDR2 as SVGAGI (reference sequence). The CDR3 nucleotides read TGTGCCAGCAGAAGGACAGGCAATAGCAATCAGCCCCAGCATTTT. Translation gives CASRRTGNSNQPQHF.

There are a few counts of this clone. J is TRBJ1-5 and V is TRBV9, with D maybe TRBD1 (5 bases). This CDR3 region has 17 residues. Germline-derived CDR1 and CDR2 are SGDLS and YYNGEE. V gave up 0 bases and J gave up 5 bases, with 18 bases separating them. CDR3 in DNA: TGTGCCAGCAGCGTAGCCGCGCGGGCATCGGGGGATCAGCCCCAGCATTTT. Translating it yields CASSVAARASGDQPQHF.

A few counts support this clone. The rearrangement joins TRBV7-9 to TRBJ2-7; 7 bases are a match to TRBD1. This CDR3 region has 18 residues. With 5 bases clipped from V and 1 base from J, the junction kept 17 bases outside the gene matches. CDR1 SEHNR and CDR2 FQNEAQ come from the germline V gene (reference sequence). CDR3: CASSNPHNRGKPSYEQYF. In DNA, the CDR3 is TGTGCCAGCAGCAACCCACACAACAGGGGAAAGCCTTCCTACGAGCAGTACTTC. The full variable domain, with the rest looked up from reference TRBV7-9 and TRBJ2-7, is DTGVSQNPRHKITKRGQNVTFRCDPISEHNRLYWYRQTLGQGPEFLTYFQNEAQLEKSRLLSDRFSAERPKGSFSTLEIQRTEQGDSAMYLCASSNPHNRGKPSYEQYFGPGTRLTVT.

This clone was observed a few times. The chain links TRBV7-6 to TRBJ1-2; 7 positions agree with TRBD1. CDR1 and CDR2 (germline): SGHVS, FNYEAQ. The V segment lost 0 bases and the J segment 1 base; nucleotides outside the gene matches: 8. The CDR3 length is 17 residues. DNA for the CDR3: TGTGCCAGCAGCTTAGCTCTTAGTCGACAGGGTAACTATGGCTACACCTTC. It encodes CASSLALSRQGNYGYTF.

This clone occurred a few times. V is TRBV29-1 and J is TRBJ1-1; tentatively, D is TRBD1 (5 bases). This CDR3 is 14 amino acids long. V lost 4 bases, J lost 0 bases, and 12 bases lay in between. Germline V CDR1 and CDR2: SQVTM, ANQGSEA. CDR3 sequence: CSVGEGTMNTEAFF. In nucleotides, the CDR3 is TGCAGCGTTGGGGAGGGGACCATGAACACTGAAGCTTTCTTT.

This clone was observed a handful of times. The CDR3 loop reads CASSQARQAGSHEAFF. In DNA, the CDR3 is TGTGCCAGCAGCCAAGCCCGGCAGGCCGGGTCGCATGAAGCTTTCTTT. The rearrangement links TRBV4-2 to TRBJ1-1; D uncertain. V gave up 1 base and J gave up 7 bases, with 19 bases separating them. Germline values: CDR1 LGHNA, CDR2 YNFKEQ. CDR3 length: 16 residues.

This clone was recorded a few times. Other DNA sequences within the sample encode an identical CDR3. The rearrangement joins TRBV28 to TRBJ1-2; no clear D. Germline V gene data show CDR1 as MDHEN and CDR2 as SYDVKM. This CDR3 region has 13 residues. Trimming took 3 bases from V and 0 from J, leaving 5 bases between them. The CDR3 loop reads CASSLQTNYGYTF. The CDR3 DNA follows: TGTGCCAGCAGTTTGCAGACTAACTATGGCTACACCTTC.

This clone was observed a handful of times. The chain is built from TRBV20-1 and TRBJ1-1; unclear D gene. Germline V lookup: CDR1 DFQATT, CDR2 SNEGSKA (reference sequence). Trimming took off 3 bases at V and 2 bases at J, with 4 bases between the two ends. This CDR3 is 11 amino acids long. This CDR3 reads CSASPNTEAFF. CDR3 sequence (DNA): TGCAGTGCTAGCCCTAACACTGAAGCTTTCTTT.

This clone came up a few times. The rearrangement links TRBV10-3 to TRBJ1-6, with D perhaps matching TRBD1 (6 bases). The V gene lost 10 bases and the J gene lost 5 bases, with 15 bases spanning the gap. Germline lookup yields CDR1 ENHRY and CDR2 SYGVKD. The CDR3 is made up of 14 amino acids. CDR3 sequence: CATSWGQDNSPLHF. CDR3 in DNA: TGTGCCACCTCCTGGGGGCAAGATAATTCACCCCTCCACTTT.

The table lists this clone with a few counts. The chain is built from TRBV6-6 and TRBJ2-3, with D tentatively TRBD1 (6 bases). The germline V and J ends were trimmed by 6 bases and 0 bases, with 13 bases remaining between them. This CDR3 region has 15 residues. The germline V gene has CDR1 MNHNY and CDR2 SVGAGI (reference sequence). The CDR3 loop is CASRLQGVSTDTQYF. The CDR3 bases are TGTGCCAGCAGACTACAGGGCGTAAGCACAGATACGCAGTATTTT.

This chain links TRBV7-3 with TRBJ2-1, with 8 bases matching TRBD2. CDR3 size: 17 residues. V trimming: 8 bases; J trimming: 8 bases; junction bases outside the gene matches: 20. Germline CDR1 reads SGHTA; CDR2 reads FQGTGA. The CDR3 is CASFPGGIVYGEHEQFF. CDR3 DNA: TGTGCCAGCTTTCCGGGAGGGATCGTGTACGGGGAGCATGAGCAGTTCTTC.

The chain recombines TRBV27 with TRBJ1-2, with 8 bases identical to TRBD1. In germline, CDR1 is MNHEY, CDR2 SMNVEV (reference sequence). The J segment lost 0 bases and the V segment lost 6 bases, leaving 9 bases of the junction unmatched. This CDR3 contains 16 residues. The CDR3 region has the DNA TGTGCCAGCAGCCTCGTAACAGGGGGAGCTAACTATGGCTACACCTTC. This gives the protein CASSLVTGGANYGYTF.

This sequence joins TRBV7-9 and TRBJ2-4, with 7 bases identical to TRBD1. The trim removed 5 bases at V and 9 bases at J, leaving 10 bases unmatched. The germline V gene has CDR1 SEHNR and CDR2 FQNEAQ (reference sequence). The CDR3 sequence is 14 residues long. CDR3 region: CASSATGAGGIQYF. CDR3 nucleotide sequence: TGTGCCAGCAGCGCGACAGGCGCAGGGGGCATTCAGTACTTC.

The chain has TRBV10-3 and TRBJ2-1; 14 bases map to TRBD2. The CDR3 has 18 amino acids. With V trimmed by 0 bases and J by 0 bases, 1 base remained unmatched. The germline gives CDR1 ENHRY, CDR2 SYGVKD. Here the CDR3 reads CAISESGLAGGSYNEQFF. DNA of the CDR3: TGTGCCATCAGTGAGTCAGGACTAGCGGGAGGCTCCTACAATGAGCAGTTCTTC.